These T cell receptor beta chains were read from a single sample in a study of blood T cell repertoires in COVID-19. Here immunoSEQ multiplex PCR was the method, and the copy in TCRdb shows in-frame clones only, minus some. The sample consists of about 140,000 clones, 80% to 85% of them appearing once. Sequencing was performed on peripheral blood. All receptors come from a woman in her sixties with acute or convalescent COVID-19. Each CDR3 is given with its conserved first and last residue. The order of the fields is D gene, clone size, J gene, V gene, CDR3 DNA, CDR3 protein. D genes are given only for firm matches. For some rows the clone size is stated as once, few or many, or as a class when expanded; others skip it.

D: TRBD2
size: .
J: TRBJ2-1
V: TRBV7-2
DNA: TGTGCCAGCAGCTTAAACGCAGGGCTAGCGGGAGGTGAGCAGTTCTTC
CDR3: CASSLNAGLAGGEQFF

D: TRBD1
size: .
J: TRBJ2-1
V: TRBV5-4
DNA: TGTGCCAGCAGCCGCCGGGACAGGGTCCGAAGTGAGCAGTTCTTC
CDR3: CASSRRDRVRSEQFF

D: TRBD2
size: .
J: TRBJ2-5
V: TRBV7-6
DNA: TGTGCCAGCAGCTTAGCCGGCAGGGAGGGAGAGACCCAGTACTTC
CDR3: CASSLAGREGETQYF

D: TRBD1
size: .
J: TRBJ1-1
V: TRBV28
DNA: TGTGCCAGCCTCCCTCCGGGACAGGAAGACACTGAAGCTTTCTTT
CDR3: CASLPPGQEDTEAFF

D: TRBD2
size: .
J: TRBJ2-5
V: TRBV3-1/TRBV3-2
DNA: TGTGCCAGCAGCCAAGTAATGACTAGCGGACAAGAGACCCAGTACTTC
CDR3: CASSQVMTSGQETQYF

D: TRBD1
size: .
J: TRBJ2-5
V: TRBV5-4
DNA: TGTGCCAGCAGTCACTCCCCGGGACAGGGTGAGACCCAGTACTTC
CDR3: CASSHSPGQGETQYF

D: TRBD1
size: .
J: TRBJ2-1
V: TRBV29-1
DNA: TGCAGCACCCGACAGGGTCCAGCGCACAATGAGCAGTTCTTC
CDR3: CSTRQGPAHNEQFF

D: TRBD1
size: .
J: TRBJ1-2
V: TRBV5-5
DNA: TGTGCCAGCAGCCCGTCAGGGGGCGCAGATGCTGGCTATGGCTACACCTTC
CDR3: CASSPSGGADAGYGYTF

D: .
size: once
J: TRBJ2-7
V: TRBV5-1
DNA: TGCGCCAGCAGCCCTAGTAGCGGTTCACCCTCCTACGAGCAGTACTTC
CDR3: CASSPSSGSPSYEQYF

D: .
size: .
J: TRBJ2-7
V: TRBV5-1
DNA: TGCGCCAGCAGGAGGACAGTCGGCCCCAGCTCCTACGAGCAGTACTTC
CDR3: CASRRTVGPSSYEQYF

D: .
size: .
J: TRBJ2-1
V: TRBV24-1
DNA: TGTGCCACCAGTGACCCCAGGCCCAGCTCCTACAATGAGCAGTTCTTC
CDR3: CATSDPRPSSYNEQFF

D: .
size: .
J: TRBJ1-2
V: TRBV30
DNA: TGTGCCTGGAGACTGAAACAGGTGGACTATGGCTACACCTTC
CDR3: CAWRLKQVDYGYTF

D: TRBD2
size: .
J: TRBJ2-7
V: TRBV27
DNA: TGTGCCAGCGGCCTGGGACTAGCTTACGAGCAGTACTTC
CDR3: CASGLGLAYEQYF

D: TRBD1
size: .
J: TRBJ1-4
V: TRBV10-3
DNA: TGTGCCATCAGTGAGAACACCGGGACAGGGAAACTGTTTTTT
CDR3: CAISENTGTGKLFF

D: TRBD1
size: few
J: TRBJ1-2
V: TRBV5-1
DNA: TGCGCCAGCAGCTTGGAGGGACAGGGGGTTTTCTATGGCTACACCTTC
CDR3: CASSLEGQGVFYGYTF

D: TRBD2
size: .
J: TRBJ2-7
V: TRBV27
DNA: TGTGCCAGCAGTCCGCTAGCGGGATCCTACGAGCAGTACTTC
CDR3: CASSPLAGSYEQYF

D: .
size: .
J: TRBJ2-3
V: TRBV19
DNA: TGTGCCAGTAGTATATCAGCCAGGGACACAGATACGCAGTATTTT
CDR3: CASSISARDTDTQYF

D: .
size: .
J: TRBJ1-4
V: TRBV5-1
DNA: TGCGCCAGCAGCTCCGCCGGGACAAATGAAAAACTGTTTTTT
CDR3: CASSSAGTNEKLFF

D: .
size: .
J: TRBJ2-1
V: TRBV18
DNA: TGTGCCAGCTCACCACCGAACCAGCAGGGGTCGAATGAGCAGTTCTTC
CDR3: CASSPPNQQGSNEQFF

D: .
size: .
J: TRBJ1-2
V: TRBV3-1/TRBV3-2
DNA: TGTGCCAGCAGCCAAGATCCGGTCTACTATGGCTACACCTTC
CDR3: CASSQDPVYYGYTF

D: .
size: .
J: TRBJ1-1
V: TRBV10-3
DNA: TGTGCCAGCGAAACAGGGATGAACACTGAAGCTTTCTTT
CDR3: CASETGMNTEAFF

D: .
size: .
J: TRBJ1-3
V: TRBV18
DNA: TGTGCCAGCTCACAGGACAGCTCTGGAAACACCATATATTTT
CDR3: CASSQDSSGNTIYF

D: TRBD1
size: .
J: TRBJ2-4
V: TRBV7-6
DNA: TGTGCCAGCAGCCGCCAAGGGACAGGGGACGGCATTCAGTACTTC
CDR3: CASSRQGTGDGIQYF

D: TRBD2
size: .
J: TRBJ2-1
V: TRBV11-2
DNA: TGTGCCAGCAGCTTAGCCGAGCGGGAGTACCGGAATGAGCAGTTCTTC
CDR3: CASSLAEREYRNEQFF

D: .
size: .
J: TRBJ2-3
V: TRBV28
DNA: TGTGCCAGCAGTCCACAGGCGGGCGGGGCAGATACGCAGTATTTT
CDR3: CASSPQAGGADTQYF

D: .
size: .
J: TRBJ2-1
V: TRBV7-8
DNA: TGTGCCAGCAGCGGGGCGGAGCTCTACAATGAGCAGTTCTTC
CDR3: CASSGAELYNEQFF

D: TRBD2
size: .
J: TRBJ2-6
V: TRBV9
DNA: TGTGCCAGCACGCCTAGCGGGAGCTCTGGGGCCAACGTCCTGACTTTC
CDR3: CASTPSGSSGANVLTF

D: .
size: .
J: TRBJ1-5
V: TRBV12-3/TRBV12-4
DNA: TGTGCCAGCAACCTCGGAGGTTTTCAGCCCCAGCATTTT
CDR3: CASNLGGFQPQHF

D: .
size: .
J: TRBJ2-1
V: TRBV27
DNA: TGTGCCAGCACGCTGGCAGGGAAATTGGGTGAGCAGTTCTTC
CDR3: CASTLAGKLGEQFF

D: .
size: .
J: TRBJ2-2
V: TRBV5-1
DNA: TGCGCCAGCAGCTTGCGTAGGGGCGGGGCCGGGGAGCTGTTTTTT
CDR3: CASSLRRGGAGELFF

D: .
size: .
J: TRBJ1-4
V: TRBV3-1/TRBV3-2
DNA: TGTGCCAGCCAATTTACCGGGAATGAAAAACTGTTTTTT
CDR3: CASQFTGNEKLFF

D: TRBD2
size: once
J: TRBJ2-1
V: TRBV5-1
DNA: TGCGCCAGCATGCTAGCGGGAGGTACTGAGCAGTTCTTC
CDR3: CASMLAGGTEQFF

D: TRBD2
size: .
J: TRBJ2-7
V: TRBV7-2
DNA: TGTGCCAGCAGCTTAGTAGCGGGGGGTTCCTACGAGCAGTACTTC
CDR3: CASSLVAGGSYEQYF

D: .
size: .
J: TRBJ2-2
V: TRBV11-3
DNA: TGTGCCAGCAGCCAGCGGCAGGGGCTCACCGGGGAGCTGTTTTTT
CDR3: CASSQRQGLTGELFF

D: .
size: .
J: TRBJ2-7
V: TRBV28
DNA: TGTGCCAGCAGCCCTATGGGGAGGAGGTACGAGCAGTACTTC
CDR3: CASSPMGRRYEQYF

D: TRBD2
size: .
J: TRBJ2-4
V: TRBV11-3
DNA: TGTGCCAGCAGCTCGAAGTTTGCGTTGCGGGAGGAAAACTTC
CDR3: CASSSKFALREENF

D: TRBD1
size: .
J: TRBJ2-7
V: TRBV19
DNA: TGTGCCAGTAACCCCGGGACAGGTCCCTCCTACGAGCAGTACTTC
CDR3: CASNPGTGPSYEQYF

D: .
size: few
J: TRBJ2-5
V: TRBV27
DNA: TGTGCCAGCAGTTCGGCAGTGGGAGTCGGGACCCAGTACTTC
CDR3: CASSSAVGVGTQYF

D: .
size: .
J: TRBJ1-2
V: TRBV24-1
DNA: TGTGCCACCAGTGAGGGGGACACTTATGGCTACACCTTC
CDR3: CATSEGDTYGYTF

D: .
size: .
J: TRBJ1-2
V: TRBV6-6
DNA: TGTGCCAGCAGTCCGGAAAGGGGGAGGGTAGCCCCGCGGGGCCACACCTTC
CDR3: CASSPERGRVAPRGHTF